The 30 T cell receptor beta chains below come from one sample, sequenced in a study of T cells in narcolepsy. TCRdb's table, derived via immunoSEQ multiplex PCR, lists solely in-frame clones and lacks some. Here the sample spans under 25,000 clones, almost 85% being singletons. The source material was CD45RA- memory CD4+ T cells from PBMCs. Source of these receptors: a human donor with narcolepsy.

This clone has a handful of counts. V is TRBV5-1 and J is TRBJ2-3, with 7 nucleotides matching TRBD2. The length of the CDR3 is 16 residues. V shed 2 bases and J 0 bases; nucleotides not matched to a gene: 6. Per germline, CDR1 SGHRS and CDR2 YFSETQ. The CDR3 nucleotides are TGCGCCAGCAGCTTTTTTGGCGGGAGCAGCACAGATACGCAGTATTTT. It encodes CASSFFGGSSTDTQYF.

In this sample, this clone turned up once. The chain recombines TRBV28 with TRBJ2-7, with 10 nucleotides matching TRBD2. Germline trimming cut 6 bases from V and 4 bases from J; bases unmatched to any gene: 9. Germline values: CDR1 MDHEN, CDR2 SYDVKM. The CDR3 length is 15 residues. The CDR3 loop reads CASRGASGSIYEQYF. CDR3 DNA: TGTGCCAGCAGGGGGGCTAGCGGGAGTATTTACGAGCAGTACTTC.

The chain combines TRBV29-1 with TRBJ1-2; D possibly corresponds to TRBD1 (5 bases). The CDR3 length is 12 residues. Germline V lookup: CDR1 SQVTM, CDR2 ANQGSEA. Trimming pared 7 bases from V and 3 bases from J, leaving 12 bases between. DNA of the CDR3: TGCAGCGGAGGGGACGGATACTATGGCTACACCTTC. As protein: CSGGDGYYGYTF.

The chain is built from TRBV7-8 and TRBJ2-7; no clear D. The CDR3 extends over 11 amino acids. V gave up 5 bases and J gave up 3 bases, with 5 bases separating them. In germline, CDR1 is SGHVS, CDR2 FQNEAQ. CDR3 loop: CASSSIYEQYF. Written as DNA, the CDR3 is TGTGCCAGCAGCAGCATCTACGAGCAGTACTTC.

The chain couples TRBV15 to TRBJ2-1, with TRBD2 identical over 13 bases. After removal of 0 bases from V and 7 bases from J, the junction contained 9 bases not matched to a gene. The CDR3 has 18 amino acids. Germline assignment: CDR1 LNHNV and CDR2 YYDKDF (reference sequence). The CDR3 sequence is CATSRDPLLAGGRNEQFF. CDR3 DNA sequence: TGTGCCACCAGCAGAGATCCTTTACTAGCGGGAGGGCGAAATGAGCAGTTCTTC.

The chain uses TRBV9 and TRBJ2-7; 7 bases fit TRBD2. The CDR3 consists of 14 residues. The V gene end was trimmed by 4 bases and the J gene end by 2 bases; junction bases not matched to a gene: 6. Germline values: CDR1 SGDLS, CDR2 YYNGEE. The DNA for the CDR3 is TGTGCCAGCAGCCCCCGGGGGGTACCCTACGAGCAGTACTTC. It codes for CASSPRGVPYEQYF.

The rearrangement uses TRBV27 and TRBJ2-1, with 14 bases that match TRBD2. V shed 5 bases, J shed 14 bases, and the junction held 5 bases outside the gene matches. The CDR3 contains 13 residues. Germline values: CDR1 MNHEY, CDR2 SMNVEV (reference sequence). As DNA, the CDR3 is TGTGCCAGCAGTAGGACTAGCGGGAGGATAGAGTTCTTC. Protein sequence: CASSRTSGRIEFF.

This clone appeared a few times. This sequence joins TRBV28 and TRBJ1-6; 7 bases fit TRBD1. The germline CDR1 and CDR2 sequences are MDHEN and SYDVKM. V shed 8 bases, J shed 4 bases, and the junction held 5 bases outside the gene matches. This CDR3 is 14 amino acids long. Here the CDR3 reads CASHEQGYNSPLHF. CDR3 nucleotide sequence: TGTGCCAGCCATGAACAGGGGTATAATTCACCCCTCCACTTT.

The chain carries TRBV28 and TRBJ2-5; maybe TRBD1 (6 bases). The end of the DNA fits TRBJ2-7 better, so the J call may be wrong. The CDR3 spans 15 residues. Per the germline V gene, CDR1 is MDHEN and CDR2 is SYDVKM. The CDR3 protein is CASSSTGRGTYEQYF. In DNA, the CDR3 is TGTGCCAGCAGTTCCACCGGCAGGGGCACCTACGAGCAGTACTTC.

The chain links TRBV29-1 to TRBJ1-2, with D unclear. There are 12 residues in the CDR3. V gave up 4 bases and J gave up 4 bases, with 10 bases separating them. Germline lookup yields CDR1 SQVTM and CDR2 ANQGSEA. Written as DNA, the CDR3 is TGCAGCGTTGTAACCGGATTCTATGGCTACACCTTC. It specifies CSVVTGFYGYTF.

This clone came up once. V is TRBV7-9 and J is TRBJ2-5; no firm D call. The closer fit of TRBJ2-7 to the DNA end suggests the J call may be wrong. The CDR3 is 14 residues long. The germline V gene has CDR1 SEHNR and CDR2 FQNEAQ (reference sequence). The CDR3 DNA reads as TGTGCCAGCAGCTTAGGATTAGGGTCCTACGAGCAGTACTTC. Encoded protein: CASSLGLGSYEQYF.

In DNA, the CDR3 is TGTGCCAGCAGCCTGACGACAGGGAAGGATGAGCAGTTCTTC. It codes for CASSLTTGKDEQFF. V usage is TRBV7-9 and J usage is TRBJ2-1, with 7 positions matching TRBD1. Germline assignment: CDR1 SEHNR and CDR2 FQNEAQ (reference sequence). This CDR3 comprises 14 residues. With 5 bases clipped from V and 8 bases from J, the junction kept 9 bases outside the gene matches.

The chain carries TRBV11-2 and TRBJ1-1; a possible D gene is TRBD1 (5 bases). The germline V gene has CDR1 SGHAT and CDR2 FQNNGV. The CDR3 contains 15 residues. V lost 1 base to trimming and J lost 1 base, with 10 bases between them. CDR3 loop: CASSLAATANTEAFF. The CDR3 DNA reads TGTGCCAGCAGCTTAGCTGCGACAGCGAACACTGAAGCTTTCTTT.

The J gene is TRBJ1-2, the V gene TRBV6-6, with D unresolved. The germline V gene has CDR1 MNHNY and CDR2 SVGAGI (reference sequence). The CDR3 covers 13 residues. Deletions cut 10 bases from V and 8 bases from J, with 20 bases between. The CDR3 loop is CATRSRPVEGYTF. The CDR3 nucleotides are TGTGCCACCCGAAGTCGCCCGGTTGAGGGCTACACCTTC.

The V call is TRBV29-1, the J call TRBJ2-1; D is unclear. V was shortened by 8 bases and J by 4 bases, with 18 bases between the two germline ends. Germline CDR1 SQVTM, CDR2 ANQGSEA. The CDR3 runs 14 residues. The CDR3 reads CSCSTGVSYNEQFF. The CDR3 bases are TGCAGCTGCTCTACGGGTGTTTCGTACAATGAGCAGTTCTTC.

V and J are TRBV7-2 and TRBJ2-4; D remains ambiguous. Trimming left V 1 base short and J 0 bases short, with 13 bases between. There are 17 residues in the CDR3. The germline V gene encodes CDR1 SGHTA and CDR2 FQGNSA. CDR3 sequence: CASSLGRGPIAKNIQYF. The CDR3 DNA reads as TGTGCCAGCAGCTTAGGTCGCGGCCCCATAGCCAAAAACATTCAGTACTTC.

This chain joins TRBV9 and TRBJ1-6; a possible D gene is TRBD1 (6 bases). CDR1 and CDR2 from the germline V gene are SGDLS and YYNGEE. The CDR3 is 17 residues long. V was cut by 3 bases and J by 4 bases, with 17 bases left in between. The CDR3 spells CASSEPQGETYNSPLHF. Written as DNA, the CDR3 is TGTGCCAGCAGCGAGCCACAGGGAGAGACTTATAATTCACCCCTCCACTTT.

Here the CDR3 reads CASSYSEFQNEQFF. The CDR3 DNA reads as TGTGCCAGCAGTTACTCGGAGTTCCAGAATGAGCAGTTCTTC. V is TRBV6-5 and J is TRBJ2-1; unclear D gene. The CDR3 contains 14 residues. The germline V gene has CDR1 MNHEY and CDR2 SVGAGI. Trimming stripped 0 bases from V and 7 bases from J, with 10 bases between.

The J gene is TRBJ2-1, the V gene TRBV5-8; 11 bases fit TRBD1. CDR1 and CDR2 from the germline V gene are SGHTS and YDEGEE. CDR3 length equals 15 residues. V lost 4 bases and J lost 8; bases outside the gene matches: 8. CDR3 bases: TGTGCCAGCAGCCTGGGACAGGGGGATTGGCATGAGCAGTTCTTC. Translated, it gives CASSLGQGDWHEQFF.

This clone came up once. The V call is TRBV19, the J call TRBJ2-7; a weak D match, TRBD1 (5 bases). Trimming stripped 5 bases from V and 1 base from J, with 12 bases between. Germline V lookup: CDR1 LNHDA, CDR2 SQIVND (reference sequence). The CDR3 sequence is 14 residues long. The CDR3, as DNA: TGTGCCAGTAGTGTTAGACAGAATTCCTACGAGCAGTACTTC. This codes for CASSVRQNSYEQYF.

Written as DNA, the CDR3 is TGTGCCAGCAGTTTATCACAGGGTATGGACACCATATATTTT. Encoded protein: CASSLSQGMDTIYF. The chain has TRBV28 and TRBJ1-3, with D maybe TRBD1 (6 bases). Germline-derived CDR1 and CDR2 are MDHEN and SYDVKM. CDR3 size: 14 residues. Deletions cut 1 base from V and 8 bases from J, with 12 bases between.

The V gene is TRBV7-8, the J gene TRBJ2-7; the match to TRBD2 covers 9 bases. V trimming: 5 bases; J trimming: 4 bases; junction bases outside the gene matches: 6. CDR3 size: 14 residues. The germline CDR1 and CDR2 sequences are SGHVS and FQNEAQ. CDR3: CASSVSGSTYEQYF. The CDR3 DNA sequence: TGTGCCAGCAGCGTTAGCGGGAGTACGTACGAGCAGTACTTC.

The genes are TRBV19 and TRBJ2-1, with TRBD2 identical over 10 bases. CDR3 size: 13 residues. Trimming removed 5 bases from V and 9 bases from J; junction bases left unmatched: 4. The germline V gene encodes CDR1 LNHDA and CDR2 SQIVND (reference sequence). The CDR3 loop is CASSPRTSGEQFF. The CDR3 nucleotides read TGTGCCAGTAGTCCACGGACTAGCGGTGAGCAGTTCTTC.

The V gene is TRBV27, the J gene TRBJ2-3; TRBD2 is a possible D gene (6 bases). V shed 0 bases and J shed 2 bases, with 9 bases lying between them. The CDR3 runs to 15 residues. Germline CDR1 reads MNHEY; CDR2 reads SMNVEV (reference sequence). CDR3 residues: CASSLSIAVTDTQYF. The CDR3 nucleotides are TGTGCCAGCAGTTTATCTATAGCGGTCACAGATACGCAGTATTTT.

This chain uses TRBV5-6 with TRBJ2-5, with D perhaps TRBD1 or TRBD2 (6 bases each). The V gene's germline CDR1 is SGHDT and CDR2 YYEEEE. V was trimmed by 7 bases and J by 9 bases, leaving 25 bases between them. The CDR3 totals 15 residues. CDR3 sequence: CASGLGRWRRGAQYF. In nucleotides, the CDR3 is TGTGCCAGCGGACTTGGGCGTTGGCGGAGGGGGGCCCAGTACTTC.

The CDR3 coding sequence is TGTGCCAGCAGCAAAAGGGCTGGATCGGGTGAGCAGTTCTTC. Translated, it gives CASSKRAGSGEQFF. The V gene is TRBV2, the J gene TRBJ2-1; no clear D. The CDR3 contains 14 residues. The V gene lost 6 bases and the J gene lost 9 bases, with 18 bases spanning the gap. The germline V gene has CDR1 SNHLY and CDR2 FYNNEI.

V gene TRBV5-5 combines with J gene TRBJ2-7; 9 positions match TRBD1. The V segment lost 4 bases and the J segment 5 bases; nucleotides outside the gene matches: 10. Germline values: CDR1 SGHKS, CDR2 YYEKEE (reference sequence). This CDR3 region has 15 residues. In DNA form, the CDR3 reads TGTGCCAGCAGCCCCGGGACAGGGAGAGGTAACGAGCAGTACTTC. As protein: CASSPGTGRGNEQYF.

CDR3 in amino acids: CASRRTSGRYNEQFF. The CDR3 nucleotides are TGTGCCAGCAGACGCACTAGCGGGCGCTACAATGAGCAGTTCTTC. This sequence joins TRBV21-1 and TRBJ2-1; the table's D call of TRBD2 was not tested on the DNA. TRBV21-1 is a listed pseudogene. CDR3 size: 15 residues.

As to this clone: One end of the junction does not line up with germline, which may come from a read error. This chain's CDR3 is CASRLAGASDEQFF. Written as DNA, the CDR3 is TGCGCCAGCAGGTTGGCGGGAGCGTCGGATGAGCAGTTCTTC. The rearrangement links TRBV5-1 to TRBJ2-1, with 7 bases that match TRBD2. Germline lookup yields CDR1 SGHRS and CDR2 YFSETQ. CDR3 length: 14 residues.

The V and J genes are TRBV7-3 and TRBJ2-1; D may match TRBD1 or TRBD2 (6 bases each). The CDR3 extends over 15 amino acids. In germline, CDR1 is SGHTA, CDR2 FQGTGA. V was trimmed by 7 bases and J by 0 bases, leaving 13 bases between them. The CDR3 DNA reads TGTGCCAGCACAAACGGAGGGGGCTCCTACAATGAGCAGTTCTTC. Translating it yields CASTNGGGSYNEQFF.